A single sample gave rise to the 14 T cell receptor beta chains below, sequenced in a study of regulatory T cells in long-lasting Graves disease. Time point given: newly diagnosed GD, antithyroid drugs for less than 3 months. From PBMCs, RNA was extracted and then used to make the TCR library. The authors built TCR beta libraries using iRepertoire HTBI primers and Arm-PCR of CDR3 regions. TCRdb re-called the multiplex PCR reads through MiXCR, storing one row per CDR3 protein. Here the sample spans roughly 400,000 distinct CDR3 sequences, 16% being singletons. The data also belong to a second study, concerning T cells in Graves' hyperthyroidism and ophthalmopathy.

The specimen comprised peripheral blood mononuclear cells (PBMCs), sampled at new diagnosis, from a patient treated with antithyroid drugs. The receptors were gathered from a young woman with Graves disease.

This clonotype was recorded many times. The rearrangement joins TRBV2 to TRBJ2-7, with 8 bases identical to TRBD2. CDR1 is SNHLY, CDR2 FYNNEI, per germline. The V and J ends lost 3 bases and 3 bases, in that order; junction bases with no gene match: 4. There are 14 residues in the CDR3. The CDR3 DNA follows: TGTGCCAGCAGTGAGGGAACTAGCGGCTACGAGCAGTACTTC. Its protein is CASSEGTSGYEQYF. Looking up the rest from reference TRBV2 and TRBJ2-7 gives the full variable domain: EPEVTQTPSHQVTQMGQEVILRCVPISNHLYFYWYRQILGQKVEFLVSFYNNEISEKSEIFDDQFSVERPDGSNFTLKIRSTKLEDSAMYFCASSEGTSGYEQYFGPGTRLTVT.

The chain employs TRBV28 and TRBJ1-6; D uncertain. CDR1 is MDHEN and CDR2 is SYDVKM in the germline V gene. Deletions cut 7 bases from V and 6 bases from J, with 4 bases between. The CDR3 runs to 11 residues. The CDR3 sequence is CASTANSPLHF. The CDR3 region has the DNA TGTGCCAGCACAGCTAATTCACCCCTCCACTTT. Full variable domain (rest looked up from reference TRBV28 and TRBJ1-6): DVKVTQSSRYLVKRTGEKVFLECVQDMDHENMFWYRQDPGLGLRLIYFSYDVKMKEKGDIPEGYSVSREKKERFSLILESASTNQTSMYLCASTANSPLHFGNGTRLTVT.

This clonotype was observed at least ten times. The chain employs TRBV30 and TRBJ1-1; D call uncertain. Trimming removed 2 bases at V and 2 bases at J, with 6 bases between. Germline V gives CDR1 GTSNPN, CDR2 SVGIG (reference sequence). This CDR3 region has 12 residues. CDR3 amino acids: CAWSYTNTEAFF. The CDR3 nucleotides read TGTGCCTGGAGTTATACAAACACTGAAGCTTTCTTT.

This clonotype was seen repeatedly, ten times or more. The chain uses TRBV19 and TRBJ2-7, with 9 bases identical to TRBD2. The CDR3 is made up of 15 amino acids. The J segment lost 4 bases and the V segment lost 5 bases, leaving 9 bases of the junction unmatched. CDR1 LNHDA and CDR2 SQIVND come from the germline V gene (reference sequence). The CDR3 here is CASSSVAGVFYEQYF. The CDR3 DNA is TGTGCCAGTAGTTCCGTAGCGGGAGTGTTTTACGAGCAGTACTTC.

This clonotype was found many times. This sequence joins TRBV5-6 and TRBJ1-2; D is possibly TRBD1 (5 bases). CDR1 SGHDT and CDR2 YYEEEE come from the germline V gene. The CDR3 contains 14 residues. The germline V and J ends were trimmed by 0 bases and 3 bases, with 9 bases remaining between them. The CDR3 protein is CASSLVGPDYGYTF. CDR3 sequence (DNA): TGTGCCAGCAGCTTGGTGGGGCCCGACTATGGCTACACCTTC. Variable domain in full (rest from reference TRBV5-6 and TRBJ1-2): DAGVTQSPTHLIKTRGQQVTLRCSPKSGHDTVSWYQQALGQGPQFIFQYYEEEERQRGNFPDRFSGHQFPNYSSELNVNALLLGDSALYLCASSLVGPDYGYTFGSGTRLTVV.

In its sample, this clonotype was seen many times. The chain employs TRBV28 and TRBJ2-1; D is possibly TRBD1 (6 bases). Looked up from germline, CDR1 is MDHEN and CDR2 is SYDVKM. The germline V and J ends were trimmed by 4 bases and 0 bases, with 10 bases remaining between them. This CDR3 comprises 15 residues. The CDR3 nucleotides read TGTGCCAGCAGTTCTACAGGGAGCTCCTACAATGAGCAGTTCTTC. Translated: CASSSTGSSYNEQFF.

This rearrangement joins TRBV5-1 to TRBJ2-1, with D possibly matching TRBD1 (5 bases). Trimming left V 0 bases short and J 4 bases short, with 17 bases between. Germline V gene sequence: CDR1 SGHRS, CDR2 YFSETQ. The CDR3 totals 17 residues. CDR3 in DNA: TGCGCCAGCAGCTTGGGTACCGACAGCCTTACATACAATGAGCAGTTCTTC. Translation gives CASSLGTDSLTYNEQFF.

This clonotype was seen a handful of times. The V call is TRBV6-1, the J call TRBJ2-7; 8 bases agree with TRBD1. Germline trimming cut 7 bases from V and 3 bases from J; bases unmatched to any gene: 5. Germline V gene sequence: CDR1 MNHNS, CDR2 SASEGT. This CDR3 contains 13 residues. The CDR3 here is CASTETGDYEQYF. CDR3 nucleotide sequence: TGTGCCAGCACCGAGACAGGGGACTACGAGCAGTACTTC.

This clonotype was seen repeatedly, ten times or more. The chain couples TRBV7-9 to TRBJ2-3, with TRBD2 identical over 9 bases. CDR3 length: 15 amino acids. Germline lookup yields CDR1 SEHNR and CDR2 FQNEAQ (reference sequence). The junction had 3 bases not matched to a gene; V was cut back by 1 base and J by 4 bases. DNA of the CDR3: TGTGCCAGCAGCTTAGGACTAGCGGAACCAGATACGCAGTATTTT. This translates into CASSLGLAEPDTQYF.

This clonotype occurred a few times. The genes are TRBV28 and TRBJ1-5; D unresolved. The CDR3 is 16 amino acids. Germline CDR1 and CDR2: MDHEN and SYDVKM. The V end was cut by 11 bases, the J end by 0 bases, with 20 bases between. The CDR3 loop reads CAGAAGLLYSNQPQHF. In nucleotides, the CDR3 is TGTGCCGGCGCGGCGGGGTTACTTTATAGCAATCAGCCCCAGCATTTT.

This clonotype was observed a few times. V usage is TRBV9 and J usage is TRBJ2-1; D not resolved. V gave up 0 bases and J gave up 5 bases, with 9 bases separating them. CDR1 SGDLS and CDR2 YYNGEE come from the germline V gene. The CDR3 spans 14 residues. The CDR3 DNA follows: TGTGCCAGCAGCGTAGCCTCCACTGACAATGAGCAGTTCTTC. Its protein product is CASSVASTDNEQFF. Based on the CDR3 plus reference TRBV9 and TRBJ2-1, the full variable domain is DSGVTQTPKHLITATGQRVTLRCSPRSGDLSVYWYQQSLDQGLQFLIQYYNGEERAKGNILERFSAQQFPDLHSELNLSSLELGDSALYFCASSVASTDNEQFFGPGTRLTVL.

Ten or more counts support this clonotype. The chain employs TRBV29-1 and TRBJ2-7, with 13 bases fitting TRBD2. Trimming cost V 4 bases and J 0 bases; bases outside gene matches: 6. This CDR3 region has 16 residues. The germline CDR1 and CDR2 sequences are SQVTM and ANQGSEA. As DNA, the CDR3 is TGCAGCGTTGTAACTAGCGGGAGGGGAAGCTCCTACGAGCAGTACTTC. This sequence encodes CSVVTSGRGSSYEQYF.

This clonotype was seen at least ten times. The rearrangement joins TRBV27 to TRBJ2-7, with D possibly being TRBD2 (5 bases). V was clipped by 3 bases and J by 2 bases, with 8 bases between them. This CDR3 comprises 13 residues. Germline-derived CDR1 and CDR2 are MNHEY and SMNVEV (reference sequence). Here the CDR3 DNA reads TGTGCCAGCAGTTTCGGACTTCCCTACGAGCAGTACTTC. Protein: CASSFGLPYEQYF.

The V gene is TRBV28, the J gene TRBJ1-1; 8 bases fit TRBD1. V was clipped by 3 bases and J by 7 bases; unmatched bases: 13. This CDR3 has 16 residues. Per the germline V gene, CDR1 is MDHEN and CDR2 is SYDVKM. The CDR3 loop reads CASSLSGVGGTGEAFF. The CDR3 coding sequence is TGTGCCAGCAGTTTGTCGGGCGTGGGGGGGACAGGTGAAGCTTTCTTT.